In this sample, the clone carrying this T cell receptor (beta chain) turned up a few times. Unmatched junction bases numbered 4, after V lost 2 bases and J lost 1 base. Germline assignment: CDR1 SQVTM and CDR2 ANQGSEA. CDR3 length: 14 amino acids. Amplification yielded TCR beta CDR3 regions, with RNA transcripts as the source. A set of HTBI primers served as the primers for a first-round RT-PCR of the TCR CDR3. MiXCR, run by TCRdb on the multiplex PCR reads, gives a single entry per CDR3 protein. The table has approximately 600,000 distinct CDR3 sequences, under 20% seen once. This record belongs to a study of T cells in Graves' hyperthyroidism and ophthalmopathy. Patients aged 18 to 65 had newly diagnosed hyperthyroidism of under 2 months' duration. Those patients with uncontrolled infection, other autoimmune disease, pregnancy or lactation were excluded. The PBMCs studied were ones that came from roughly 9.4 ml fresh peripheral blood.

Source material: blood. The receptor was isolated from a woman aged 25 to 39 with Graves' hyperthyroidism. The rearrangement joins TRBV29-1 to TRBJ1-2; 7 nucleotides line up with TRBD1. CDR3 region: CSVELTGRNYGYTF. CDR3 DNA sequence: TGCAGCGTTGAATTGACAGGGCGTAACTATGGCTACACCTTC.